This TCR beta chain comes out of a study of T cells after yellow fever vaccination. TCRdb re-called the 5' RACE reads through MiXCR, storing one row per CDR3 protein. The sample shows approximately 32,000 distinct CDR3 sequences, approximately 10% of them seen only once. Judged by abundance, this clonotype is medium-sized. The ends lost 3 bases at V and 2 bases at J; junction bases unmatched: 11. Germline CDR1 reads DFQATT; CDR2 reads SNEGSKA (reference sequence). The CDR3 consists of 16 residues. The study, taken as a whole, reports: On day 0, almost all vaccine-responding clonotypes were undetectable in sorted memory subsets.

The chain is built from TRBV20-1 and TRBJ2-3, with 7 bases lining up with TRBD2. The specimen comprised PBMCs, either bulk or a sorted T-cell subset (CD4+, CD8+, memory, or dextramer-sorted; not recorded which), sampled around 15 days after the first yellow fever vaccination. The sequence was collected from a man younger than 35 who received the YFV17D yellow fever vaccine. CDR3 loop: CSASTAGDLDTDTQYF. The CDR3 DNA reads TGCAGTGCTAGTACGGCGGGGGACTTGGACACAGATACGCAGTATTTT.